This T cell receptor (beta chain) was documented in a study of CD8+ T cells in alopecia areata. Across the whole study: Tofacitinib continued for 6 to 18 months and was then withheld for 6 months. Study-level results: Normal scalp showed lower clonality than lesional scalp, especially alopecia totalis/universalis.

Treatment noted: oral pan-JAK inhibitor, 5-10 mg twice daily. Punch biopsies of lesional scalp, plus peripheral blood, were taken from alopecia areata patients. Extraction and reverse transcription of RNA yielded cDNA as the sequencing template. Assay used: immunoSEQ multiplex PCR; TCRdb lists only in-frame clones, some missing. Seen here are about 210,000 clones, about 64% observed once, and the top ten hold more than 3.5%. In regard to this clone: What it binds is not known.

Sequenced here: CD4+ T cells sorted from blood, sampled at week 4, from a patient treated with tofacitinib. This TCR was recovered from a human donor with alopecia areata.

The CDR3 spells CASRQGGTQYF. The CDR3 DNA is TGTGCCAGCCGACAGGGAGGGACCCAGTACTTC. The J gene is TRBJ2-5, the V gene TRBV25-1, with a weak D call TRBD1 (7 bases). Trimming took off 8 bases at V and 7 bases at J, with 11 bases between the two ends. CDR1 and CDR2 (germline): MGHDK, SYGVNS. The CDR3 runs 11 residues. Full variable domain (missing parts from reference TRBV25-1 and TRBJ2-5): EADIYQTPRYLVIGTGKKITLECSQTMGHDKMYWYQQDPGMELHLIHYSYGVNSTEKGDLSSESTVSRIRTEHFPLTLESARPSHTSQYLCASRQGGTQYFGPGTRLLVL.